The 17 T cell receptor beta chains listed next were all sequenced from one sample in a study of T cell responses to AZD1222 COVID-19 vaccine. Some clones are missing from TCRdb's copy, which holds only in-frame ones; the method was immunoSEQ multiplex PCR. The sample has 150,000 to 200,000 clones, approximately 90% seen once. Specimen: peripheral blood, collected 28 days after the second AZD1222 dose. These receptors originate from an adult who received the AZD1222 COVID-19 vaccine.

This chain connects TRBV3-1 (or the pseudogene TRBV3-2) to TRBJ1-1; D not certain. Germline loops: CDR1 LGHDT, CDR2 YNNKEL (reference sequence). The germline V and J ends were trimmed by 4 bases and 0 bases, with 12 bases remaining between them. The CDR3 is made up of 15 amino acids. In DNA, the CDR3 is TGTGCCAGCAGCCCCCGGGGAGAGATGAACACTGAAGCTTTCTTT. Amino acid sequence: CASSPRGEMNTEAFF.

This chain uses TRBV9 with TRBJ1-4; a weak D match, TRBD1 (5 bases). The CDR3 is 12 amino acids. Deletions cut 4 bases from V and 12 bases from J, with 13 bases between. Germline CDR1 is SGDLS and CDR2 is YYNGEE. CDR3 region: CASSSYRGELFF. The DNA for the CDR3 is TGTGCCAGCAGCTCCTACAGAGGGGAACTGTTTTTT.

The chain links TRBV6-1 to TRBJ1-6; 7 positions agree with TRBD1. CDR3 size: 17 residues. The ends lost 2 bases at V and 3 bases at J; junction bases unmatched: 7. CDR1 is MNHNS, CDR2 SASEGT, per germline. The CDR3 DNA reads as TGTGCCAGCAGTGAACCCCGACAGGGCTACTATAATTCACCCCTCCACTTT. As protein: CASSEPRQGYYNSPLHF.

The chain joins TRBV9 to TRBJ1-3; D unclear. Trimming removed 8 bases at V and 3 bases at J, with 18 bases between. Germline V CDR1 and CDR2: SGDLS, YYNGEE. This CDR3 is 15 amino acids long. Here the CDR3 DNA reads TGTGCCAGGGGCGGGCAAAACATCTTTGGAAACACCATATATTTT. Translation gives CARGGQNIFGNTIYF.

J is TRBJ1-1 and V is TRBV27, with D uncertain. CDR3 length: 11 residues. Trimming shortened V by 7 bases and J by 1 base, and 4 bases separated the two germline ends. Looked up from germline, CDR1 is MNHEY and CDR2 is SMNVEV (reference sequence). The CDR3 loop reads CASNKNTEAFF. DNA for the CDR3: TGTGCCAGCAACAAGAACACTGAAGCTTTCTTT.

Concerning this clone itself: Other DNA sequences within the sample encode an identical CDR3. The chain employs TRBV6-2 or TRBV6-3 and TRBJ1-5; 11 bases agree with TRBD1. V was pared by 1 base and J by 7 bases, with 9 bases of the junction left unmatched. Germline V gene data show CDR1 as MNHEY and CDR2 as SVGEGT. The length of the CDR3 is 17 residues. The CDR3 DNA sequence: TGTGCCAGCAGTTACTTTGGGACAGGGGGGGTGCGCCAGCCCCAGCATTTT. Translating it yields CASSYFGTGGVRQPQHF.

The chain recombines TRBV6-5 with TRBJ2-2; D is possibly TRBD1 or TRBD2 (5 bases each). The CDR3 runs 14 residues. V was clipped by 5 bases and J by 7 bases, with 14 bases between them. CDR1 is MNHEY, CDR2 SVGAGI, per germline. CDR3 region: CASSRDRRSGELFF. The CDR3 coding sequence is TGTGCCAGCAGTCGGGACCGACGGAGCGGGGAGCTGTTTTTT.

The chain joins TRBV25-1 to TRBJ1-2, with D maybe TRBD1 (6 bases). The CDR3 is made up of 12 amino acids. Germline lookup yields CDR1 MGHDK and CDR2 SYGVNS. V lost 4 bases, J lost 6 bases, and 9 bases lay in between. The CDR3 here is CASSGDTHGYTF. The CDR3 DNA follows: TGTGCCAGCAGTGGGGACACCCATGGCTACACCTTC.

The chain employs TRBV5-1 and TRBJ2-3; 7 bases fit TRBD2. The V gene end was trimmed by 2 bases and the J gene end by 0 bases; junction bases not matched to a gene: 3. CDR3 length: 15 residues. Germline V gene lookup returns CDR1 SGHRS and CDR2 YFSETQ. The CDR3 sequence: CASSFSGSSTDTQYF. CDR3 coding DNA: TGCGCCAGCAGCTTTAGCGGGTCTAGCACAGATACGCAGTATTTT.

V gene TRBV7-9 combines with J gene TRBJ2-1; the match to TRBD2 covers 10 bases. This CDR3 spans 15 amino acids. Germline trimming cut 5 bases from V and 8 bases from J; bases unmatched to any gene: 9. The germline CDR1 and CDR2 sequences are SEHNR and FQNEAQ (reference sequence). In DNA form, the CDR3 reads TGTGCCAGCAGCAGACTAGCGGGTCTGTGGGATGAGCAGTTCTTC. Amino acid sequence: CASSRLAGLWDEQFF.

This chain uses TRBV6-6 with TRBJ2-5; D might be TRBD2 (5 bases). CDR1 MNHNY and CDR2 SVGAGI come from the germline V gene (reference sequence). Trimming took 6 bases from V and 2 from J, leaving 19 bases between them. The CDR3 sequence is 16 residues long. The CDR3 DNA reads TGTGCCAGCAGCCAAATAGGCGGCGGGTCGCAAGAGACCCAGTACTTC. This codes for CASSQIGGGSQETQYF.

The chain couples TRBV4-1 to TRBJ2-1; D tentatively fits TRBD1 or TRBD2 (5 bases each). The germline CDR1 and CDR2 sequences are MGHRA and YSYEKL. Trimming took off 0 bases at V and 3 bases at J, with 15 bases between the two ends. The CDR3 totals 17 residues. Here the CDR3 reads CASSQDTAGTYYNEQFF. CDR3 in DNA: TGCGCCAGCAGCCAAGACACCGCAGGGACCTACTACAATGAGCAGTTCTTC.

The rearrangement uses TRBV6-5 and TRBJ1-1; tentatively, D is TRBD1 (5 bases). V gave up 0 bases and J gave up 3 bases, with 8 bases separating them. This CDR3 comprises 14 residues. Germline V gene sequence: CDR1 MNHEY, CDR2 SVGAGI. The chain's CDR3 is CASSYSTRDTEAFF. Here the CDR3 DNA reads TGTGCCAGCAGTTACTCGACCAGGGACACTGAAGCTTTCTTT.

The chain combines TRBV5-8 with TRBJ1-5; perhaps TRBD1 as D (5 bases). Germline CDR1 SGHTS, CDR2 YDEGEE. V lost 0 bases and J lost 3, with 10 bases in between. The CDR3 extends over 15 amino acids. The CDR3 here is CASSLGDPDNQPQHF. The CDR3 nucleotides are TGTGCCAGCAGCTTGGGGGACCCGGACAATCAGCCCCAGCATTTT.

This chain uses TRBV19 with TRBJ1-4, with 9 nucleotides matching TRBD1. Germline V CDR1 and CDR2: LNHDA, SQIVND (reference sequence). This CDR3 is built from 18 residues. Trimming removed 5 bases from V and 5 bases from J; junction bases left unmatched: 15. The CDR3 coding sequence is TGTGCCAGTAGTGCCGAGAGGGGGACAGGGACTCCGAATGAAAAACTGTTTTTT. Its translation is CASSAERGTGTPNEKLFF.

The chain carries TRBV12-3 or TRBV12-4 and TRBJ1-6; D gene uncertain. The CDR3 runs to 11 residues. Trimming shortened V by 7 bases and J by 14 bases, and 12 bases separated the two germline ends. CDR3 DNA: TGTGCCAGCAATTCGGCGGGGTCCCTCCACTTT. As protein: CASNSAGSLHF.

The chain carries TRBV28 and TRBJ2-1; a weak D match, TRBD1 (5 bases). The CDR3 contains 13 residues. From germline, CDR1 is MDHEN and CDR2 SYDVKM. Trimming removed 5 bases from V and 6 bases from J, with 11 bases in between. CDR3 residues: CASSPTGGNEQFF. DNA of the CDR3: TGTGCCAGCAGTCCAACAGGCGGCAATGAGCAGTTCTTC.